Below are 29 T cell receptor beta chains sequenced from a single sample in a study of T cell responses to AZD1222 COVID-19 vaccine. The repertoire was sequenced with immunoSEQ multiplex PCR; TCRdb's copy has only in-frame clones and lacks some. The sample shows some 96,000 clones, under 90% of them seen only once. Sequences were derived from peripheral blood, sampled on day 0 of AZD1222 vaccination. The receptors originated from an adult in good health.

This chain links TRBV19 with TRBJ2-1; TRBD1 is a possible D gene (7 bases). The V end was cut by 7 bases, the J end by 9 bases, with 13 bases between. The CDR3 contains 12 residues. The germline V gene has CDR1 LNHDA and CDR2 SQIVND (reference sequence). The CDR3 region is CASNDREVEQFF. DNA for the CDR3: TGTGCCAGTAATGACAGGGAGGTTGAGCAGTTCTTC. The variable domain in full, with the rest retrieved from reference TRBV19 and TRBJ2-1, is DGGITQSPKYLFRKEGQNVTLSCEQNLNHDAMYWYRQDPGQGLRLIYYSQIVNDFQKGDIAEGYSVSREKKESFPLTVTSAQKNPTAFYLCASNDREVEQFFGPGTRLTVL.

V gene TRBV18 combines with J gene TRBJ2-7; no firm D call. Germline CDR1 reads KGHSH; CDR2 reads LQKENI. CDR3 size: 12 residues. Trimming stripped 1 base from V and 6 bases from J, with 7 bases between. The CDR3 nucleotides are TGTGCCAGCTCACCACAGGGAAGCGAGCAGTACTTC. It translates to CASSPQGSEQYF.

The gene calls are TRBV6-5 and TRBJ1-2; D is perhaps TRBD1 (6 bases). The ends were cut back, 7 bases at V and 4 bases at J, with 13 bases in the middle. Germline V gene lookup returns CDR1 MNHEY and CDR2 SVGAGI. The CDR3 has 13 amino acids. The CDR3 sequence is CASNTGIGYGYTF. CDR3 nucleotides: TGTGCCAGCAACACAGGGATCGGCTATGGCTACACCTTC.

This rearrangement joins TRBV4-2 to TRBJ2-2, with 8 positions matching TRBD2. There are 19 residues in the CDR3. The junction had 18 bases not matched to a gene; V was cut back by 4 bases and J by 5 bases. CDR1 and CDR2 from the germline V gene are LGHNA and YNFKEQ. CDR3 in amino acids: CASSRTLSGSSLVTGELFF. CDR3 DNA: TGTGCCAGCAGCCGAACCTTAAGCGGGAGCAGCTTAGTTACCGGGGAGCTGTTTTTT.

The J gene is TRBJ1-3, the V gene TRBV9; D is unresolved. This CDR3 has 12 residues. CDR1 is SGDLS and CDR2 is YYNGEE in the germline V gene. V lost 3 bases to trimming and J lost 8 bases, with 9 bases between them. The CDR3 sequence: CASSALTHTIYF. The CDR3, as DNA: TGTGCCAGCAGCGCCTTGACGCACACCATATATTTT.

Here the CDR3 DNA reads TGTGCCAGCTCACTGGCAGGGCATTCACCCCTCCACTTT. Its protein product is CASSLAGHSPLHF. J is TRBJ1-6 and V is TRBV18, with a weak D call TRBD1 (5 bases). The germline V and J ends were trimmed by 4 bases and 8 bases, with 9 bases remaining between them. Germline V gene sequence: CDR1 KGHSH, CDR2 LQKENI. CDR3 length equals 13 residues.

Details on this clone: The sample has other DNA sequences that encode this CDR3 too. Here the CDR3 DNA reads TGTGCCAGCAGCTTAAGTGGACAGGGCACAGATACGCAGTATTTT. Protein: CASSLSGQGTDTQYF. This rearrangement joins TRBV7-3 to TRBJ2-3; 7 bases are a match to TRBD1. V was clipped by 1 base and J by 1 base; unmatched bases: 2. Germline loops: CDR1 SGHTA, CDR2 FQGTGA. The length of the CDR3 is 15 residues.

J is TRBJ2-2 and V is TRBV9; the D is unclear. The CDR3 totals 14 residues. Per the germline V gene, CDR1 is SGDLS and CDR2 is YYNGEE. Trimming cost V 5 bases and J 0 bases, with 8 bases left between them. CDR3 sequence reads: CASRTDPNTGELFF. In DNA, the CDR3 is TGTGCCAGCAGGACGGACCCGAACACCGGGGAGCTGTTTTTT.

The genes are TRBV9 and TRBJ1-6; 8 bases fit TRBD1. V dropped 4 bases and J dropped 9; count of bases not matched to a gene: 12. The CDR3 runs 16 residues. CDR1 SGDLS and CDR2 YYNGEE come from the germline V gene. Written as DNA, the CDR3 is TGTGCCAGCAGCCCCCCTGGAACAGGGGGAAGTTCACCCCTCCACTTT. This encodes CASSPPGTGGSSPLHF.

CDR3 coding DNA: TGTGCCAGCAGCTTTCAGGGGGCGGAGACCCAGTACTTC. Protein product: CASSFQGAETQYF. This rearrangement joins TRBV5-4 to TRBJ2-5, with TRBD1 identical over 8 bases. Germline CDR1 is SGHNT and CDR2 is YYREEE (reference sequence). V dropped 2 bases and J dropped 5; count of bases not matched to a gene: 2. This CDR3 has 13 amino acids. Using reference TRBV5-4 and TRBJ2-5 for the parts outside the CDR3, the full variable domain is ETGVTQSPTHLIKTRGQQVTLRCSSQSGHNTVSWYQQALGQGPQFIFQYYREEENGRGNFPPRFSGLQFPNYSSELNVNALELDDSALYLCASSFQGAETQYFGPGTRLLVL.

The CDR3 here is CATSTPLKKLFF. In DNA form, the CDR3 reads TGTGCCACCAGCACCCCCCTTAAAAAACTGTTTTTT. This sequence joins TRBV15 and TRBJ1-4; D gene uncertain. The CDR3 runs to 12 residues. The germline V gene encodes CDR1 LNHNV and CDR2 YYDKDF (reference sequence). The V and J ends lost 4 bases and 9 bases respectively, with 9 bases between them.

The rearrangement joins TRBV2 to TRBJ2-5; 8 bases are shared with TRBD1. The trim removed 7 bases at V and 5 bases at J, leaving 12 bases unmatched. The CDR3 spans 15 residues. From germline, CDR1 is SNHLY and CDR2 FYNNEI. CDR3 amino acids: CASNDRDRGIETQYF. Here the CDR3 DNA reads TGTGCCAGCAATGACAGAGACAGGGGTATTGAGACCCAGTACTTC.

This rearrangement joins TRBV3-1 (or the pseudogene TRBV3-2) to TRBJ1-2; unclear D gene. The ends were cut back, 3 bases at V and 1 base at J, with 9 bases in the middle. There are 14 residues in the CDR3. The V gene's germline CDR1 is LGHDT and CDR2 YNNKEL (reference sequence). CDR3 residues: CASSHFSLNYGYTF. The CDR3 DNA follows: TGTGCCAGCAGCCATTTCAGTCTTAACTATGGCTACACCTTC.

CDR3 nucleotide sequence: TGTGCCAGCAGTTACGACAGGGTGAACACTGAAGCTTTCTTT. Protein: CASSYDRVNTEAFF. The chain joins TRBV6-5 to TRBJ1-1; the match to TRBD1 covers 7 bases. Germline V CDR1 and CDR2: MNHEY, SVGAGI. CDR3 size: 14 residues. With 2 bases clipped from V and 0 bases from J, the junction kept 0 bases outside the gene matches.

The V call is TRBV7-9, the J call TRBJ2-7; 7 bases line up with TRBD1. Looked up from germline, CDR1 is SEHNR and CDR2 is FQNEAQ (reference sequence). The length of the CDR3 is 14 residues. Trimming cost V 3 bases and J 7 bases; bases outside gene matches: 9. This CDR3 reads CASSFMTGTREQYF. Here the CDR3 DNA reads TGTGCCAGCAGCTTTATGACAGGGACCAGGGAGCAGTACTTC.

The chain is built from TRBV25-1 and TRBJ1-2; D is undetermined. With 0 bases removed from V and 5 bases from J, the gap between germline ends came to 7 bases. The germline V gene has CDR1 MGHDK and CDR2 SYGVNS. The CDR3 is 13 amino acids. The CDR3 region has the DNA TGTGCCAGCAGTGAATATTACGGGTATGGCTACACCTTC. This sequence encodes CASSEYYGYGYTF.

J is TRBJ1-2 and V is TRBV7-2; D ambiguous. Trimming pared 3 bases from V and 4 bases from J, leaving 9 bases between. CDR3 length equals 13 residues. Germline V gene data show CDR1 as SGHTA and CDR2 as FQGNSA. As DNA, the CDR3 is TGTGCCAGCAGCTTTCGGCGGATCTATGGCTACACCTTC. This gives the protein CASSFRRIYGYTF.

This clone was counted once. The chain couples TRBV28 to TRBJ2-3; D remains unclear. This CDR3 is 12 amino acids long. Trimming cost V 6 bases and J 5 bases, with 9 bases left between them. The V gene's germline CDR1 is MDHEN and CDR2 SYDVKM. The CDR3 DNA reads TGTGCCAGCAGCCCGATCCAAGATACGCAGTATTTT. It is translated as CASSPIQDTQYF.

CDR3 DNA: TGTGCCAGCAGTCCAGGGGGCGAAGTTGAAGAGACCCAGTACTTC. This gives the protein CASSPGGEVEETQYF. The chain combines TRBV6-5 with TRBJ2-5, with 8 bases identical to TRBD1. In germline, CDR1 is MNHEY, CDR2 SVGAGI. The CDR3 sequence is 15 residues long. The J segment lost 3 bases and the V segment lost 5 bases, leaving 8 bases of the junction unmatched.

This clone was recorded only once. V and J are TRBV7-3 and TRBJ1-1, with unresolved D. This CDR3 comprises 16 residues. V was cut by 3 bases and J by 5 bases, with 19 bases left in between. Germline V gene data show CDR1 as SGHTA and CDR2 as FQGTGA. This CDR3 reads CASSFLAFLKWTEAFF. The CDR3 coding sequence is TGTGCCAGCAGCTTCTTAGCTTTTCTGAAATGGACTGAAGCTTTCTTT.

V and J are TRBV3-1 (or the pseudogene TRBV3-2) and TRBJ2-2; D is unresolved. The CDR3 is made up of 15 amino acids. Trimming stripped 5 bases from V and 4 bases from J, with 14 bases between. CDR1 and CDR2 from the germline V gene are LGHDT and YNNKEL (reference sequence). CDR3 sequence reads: CASSRKLIITGELFF. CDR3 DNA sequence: TGTGCCAGCAGCAGAAAATTGATAATCACCGGGGAGCTGTTTTTT.

The CDR3 sequence: CASSFQGKDTEAFF. The CDR3 DNA is TGTGCCAGCAGCTTTCAGGGGAAGGACACTGAAGCTTTCTTT. The gene calls are TRBV7-9 and TRBJ1-1; tentatively, D is TRBD1 (6 bases). The CDR3 is made up of 14 amino acids. V lost 3 bases and J lost 3, with 11 bases in between. The germline V gene has CDR1 SEHNR and CDR2 FQNEAQ (reference sequence).

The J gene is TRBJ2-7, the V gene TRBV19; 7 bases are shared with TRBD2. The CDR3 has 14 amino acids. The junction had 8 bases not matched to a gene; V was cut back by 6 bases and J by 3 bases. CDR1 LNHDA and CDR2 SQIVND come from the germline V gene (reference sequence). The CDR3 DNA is TGTGCCAGTAGGCGAACTAGCGCCAACTACGAGCAGTACTTC. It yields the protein CASRRTSANYEQYF.

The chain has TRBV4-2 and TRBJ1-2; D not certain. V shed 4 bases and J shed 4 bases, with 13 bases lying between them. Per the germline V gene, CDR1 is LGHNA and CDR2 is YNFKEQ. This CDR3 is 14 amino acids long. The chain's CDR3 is CASSPSVGSYGYTF. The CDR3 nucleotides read TGTGCCAGCAGCCCCTCGGTCGGCTCCTATGGCTACACCTTC.

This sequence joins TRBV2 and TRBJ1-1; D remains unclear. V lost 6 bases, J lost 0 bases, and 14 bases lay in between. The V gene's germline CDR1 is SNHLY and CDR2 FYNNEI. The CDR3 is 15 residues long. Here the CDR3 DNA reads TGTGCCAGCAGCGATAAGAGGACCATGAACACTGAAGCTTTCTTT. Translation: CASSDKRTMNTEAFF. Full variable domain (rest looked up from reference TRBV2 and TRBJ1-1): EPEVTQTPSHQVTQMGQEVILRCVPISNHLYFYWYRQILGQKVEFLVSFYNNEISEKSEIFDDQFSVERPDGSNFTLKIRSTKLEDSAMYFCASSDKRTMNTEAFFGQGTRLTVV.

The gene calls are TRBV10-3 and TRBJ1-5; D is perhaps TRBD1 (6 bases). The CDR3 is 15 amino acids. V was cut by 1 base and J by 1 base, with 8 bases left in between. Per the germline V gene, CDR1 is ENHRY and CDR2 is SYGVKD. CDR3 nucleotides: TGTGCCATCAGTGAGTACAGGGAAAGCAATCAGCCCCAGCATTTT. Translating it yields CAISEYRESNQPQHF.

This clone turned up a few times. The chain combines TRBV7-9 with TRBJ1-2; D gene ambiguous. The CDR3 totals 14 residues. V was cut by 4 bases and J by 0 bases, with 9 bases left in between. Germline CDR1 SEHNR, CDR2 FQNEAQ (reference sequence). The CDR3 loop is CASSSAGANYGYTF. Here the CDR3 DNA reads TGTGCCAGCAGCTCGGCAGGAGCTAACTATGGCTACACCTTC.

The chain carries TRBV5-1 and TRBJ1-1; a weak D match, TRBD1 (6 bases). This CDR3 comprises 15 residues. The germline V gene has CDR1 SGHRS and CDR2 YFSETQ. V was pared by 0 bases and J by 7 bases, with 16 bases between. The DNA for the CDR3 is TGCGCCAGCAGCTTGGGAGGGGGTTTTTTCGATGAAGCTTTCTTT. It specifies CASSLGGGFFDEAFF.

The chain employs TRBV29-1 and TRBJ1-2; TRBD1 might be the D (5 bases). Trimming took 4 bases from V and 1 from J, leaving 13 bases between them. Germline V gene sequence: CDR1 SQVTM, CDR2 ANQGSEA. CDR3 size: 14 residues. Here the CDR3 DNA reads TGCAGCGTTGGGGGCGTGGGATATAACTATGGCTACACCTTC. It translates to CSVGGVGYNYGYTF.